This entry concerns a single T cell receptor (beta chain). Its antigen is unidentified. Profiling relied on immunoSEQ multiplex PCR, and the TCRdb table lists in-frame clones only, not all of them. The repertoire holds roughly 58,000 clones, with 75% to 90% as singletons. The data were taken from a study of T cell responses to AZD1222 COVID-19 vaccine. Points from the study as a whole: Repertoires were obtained solely post-peak T cell response. Vaccination with two AZD1222 doses was followed by a rise in Spike-specific TCR breadth and depth.

This sample comprised peripheral blood, obtained on day 0 of MenACWY control vaccination. The origin of this receptor is an adult in good health.

The CDR3 DNA reads TGTGCCAGCAGCCGCCGACTAGCGGGAGAGCAAGAGACCCAGTACTTC. Its translation: CASSRRLAGEQETQYF. This chain uses TRBV3-1 (or the pseudogene TRBV3-2) with TRBJ2-5; TRBD2 matches 12 bases. The CDR3 is 16 residues long. The ends lost 4 bases at V and 2 bases at J; junction bases unmatched: 5. Germline V gives CDR1 LGHDT, CDR2 YNNKEL (reference sequence).